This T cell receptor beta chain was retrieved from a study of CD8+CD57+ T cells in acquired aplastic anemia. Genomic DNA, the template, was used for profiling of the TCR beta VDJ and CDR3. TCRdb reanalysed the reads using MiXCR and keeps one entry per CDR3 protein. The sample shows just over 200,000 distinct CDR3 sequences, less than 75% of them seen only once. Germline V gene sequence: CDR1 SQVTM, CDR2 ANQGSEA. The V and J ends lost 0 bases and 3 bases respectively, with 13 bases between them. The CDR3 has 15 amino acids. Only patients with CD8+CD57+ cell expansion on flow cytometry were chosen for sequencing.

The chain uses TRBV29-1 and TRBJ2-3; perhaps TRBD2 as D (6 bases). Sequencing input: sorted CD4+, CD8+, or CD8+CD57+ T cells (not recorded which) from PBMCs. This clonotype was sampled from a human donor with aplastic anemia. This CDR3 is CSVEDLTGETDTQYF. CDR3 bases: TGCAGCGTTGAAGATCTGACGGGAGAGACAGATACGCAGTATTTT.